The sequence of this T cell receptor beta chain was determined in a study of blood T cell repertoires in COVID-19 (dated by TCRdb to 2018 to 2020). For context, the study as a whole: The collaborator samples originated in the United States, Italy and Spain and spanned the acute and convalescent phases of COVID-19. The material from the prospective study consisted of cDNA or gDNA derived from T cells, B-cell-depleted T cells, or PBMCs. Subjects who had been exposed to COVID-19, were actively infected with it, or had recovered from it provided the deeply sampled blood TCRbeta repertoires that made up the dataset. A freely available public database, intended as a resource for researchers studying the immune response to SARS-CoV-2, is where the repertoires were released. The samples were drawn from two sources: the first 160 participants of the ongoing ImmuneRACE study, and some 1,300 subjects contributed by 6 global collaborators. A de-identified subject ID, COVID-19 status, age in years and sex were almost always included in the sample metadata. Where available, HLA class I and class II types were taken from metadata supplied by the sample provider and were not determined by assay-based typing.

Comments on this clone: Its antigen is unknown. No base qualities exist here, and no much larger clone lies one base off it.

Findings and caveats that apply to the study as a whole: How much clinical and demographic metadata was included differed by source and by participant, and the metadata was provided uncurated.

Collaborating institutions collected whole blood in K2EDTA tubes following their own protocols. For TCRbeta analysis, collaborators shipped samples as frozen whole blood, isolated PBMCs, or DNA extracted from either of those sample types. TCRbeta CDR3 regions were amplified from genomic DNA using the immunoSEQ Assay, a bias-controlled multiplex PCR. Processing in the source paper ran as follows. The number of nucleated cells in each sample was estimated from the amplification of reference gene primers within the assay. To quantify the absolute abundance of each unique TCRbeta CDR3 rearrangement, sequence reads were collapsed and filtered. Productive Simpson clonality was computed per sample as the square root of Simpson's diversity index over productive rearrangements. TCRdb holds this immuneACCESS table with in-frame rearrangements only. Some clones are missing; in checked studies, unresolved V genes explain under half, and the rest has no known cause. V and J calls and clone size are copied from that table; D and trimming were computed from the DNA. The sample yields some 150,000 clones; 80% were counted once. The ten largest account for approximately 0.5% of the sample.

The clonotype originates from a man aged 55 to 70 with acute or convalescent COVID-19. The source material was peripheral blood.

The CDR3 protein: CASSRIGQGPTYEQYF. The DNA sequence reads TGTGCCAGCAGCCGAATCGGACAGGGGCCAACCTACGAGCAGTACTTC. Recombination connected TRBV5-4 to TRBJ2-7, with 9 middle bases fitting TRBD1. The germline V and J ends show losses of 4 bases and 2 bases respectively, and no gene match explains 10 bases of the junction. According to the germline V gene (reference sequence), CDR1 reads SGHNT and CDR2 reads YYREEE. The CDR3, cysteine through phenylalanine, is 16 amino acids long. The sequence is cut down to CDR3 DNA, 48 bases in frame from base 1. The full variable domain, completed from the reference TRBV5-4 and TRBJ2-7 proteins outside the CDR3, reads ETGVTQSPTHLIKTRGQQVTLRCSSQSGHNTVSWYQQALGQGPQFIFQYYREEENGRGNFPPRFSGLQFPNYSSELNVNALELDDSALYLCASSRIGQGPTYEQYFGPGTRLTVT.